This TCR beta chain was sequenced in a study of blood T cell repertoires in COVID-19. Study summary: COVID-19 samples, acute and convalescent, were from the United States, Italy and Spain.

In the original analysis: By means of reference gene primer amplification, nucleated cell counts were estimated. Method: immunoSEQ multiplex PCR; TCRdb's copy keeps in-frame clones and lacks some. From that table come the V and J calls and clone size; the DNA was used to work out D and trimming. This sample carries about 180,000 clones, roughly 88% of them seen once, and the ten largest clones take 2.5% to 3.5%. In its sample, this clone was seen once. This receptor was obtained from a man aged 55 to 70 with acute or convalescent COVID-19. Sequences were obtained from peripheral blood.

The CDR3 spells CASSLFSGPNTGELFF. The CDR3 coding sequence is TGTGCCAGCAGTTTATTCAGCGGTCCGAACACCGGGGAGCTGTTTTTT. The chain couples TRBV28 to TRBJ2-2; D is perhaps TRBD2 (5 bases). V was cut by 1 base and J by 0 bases, with 9 bases left in between. This CDR3 has 16 amino acids. From germline, CDR1 is MDHEN and CDR2 SYDVKM.